These 19 T cell receptor beta chains were sequenced from one sample in a study of blood T cell repertoires in COVID-19. Produced via immunoSEQ multiplex PCR; TCRdb's table is partial and in-frame only. The sample lists approximately 80,000 clones, about nine tenths occurring once. Sequencing was performed on peripheral blood. Receptors were obtained from a human donor in a cohort sampled during active COVID-19.

Notes on this clone: The germline gene is not matched at one end of the junction; a read error may be the cause. The chain recombines TRBV2 with TRBJ2-1, with D tentatively TRBD2 (6 bases). The CDR3 contains 16 residues. Germline values: CDR1 SNHLY, CDR2 FYNNEI. CDR3 sequence (DNA): TGTGCCAGCACTGAATGGGGCGGAGGGCTAGCCTATGAGCAGTTCTTC. Translated, it gives CASTEWGGGLAYEQFF.

This clone was seen a few times. J is TRBJ2-1 and V is TRBV19, with 9 bases lining up with TRBD2. The CDR3 runs to 15 residues. Germline assignment: CDR1 LNHDA and CDR2 SQIVND (reference sequence). With 3 bases clipped from V and 4 bases from J, the junction kept 4 bases outside the gene matches. CDR3 amino acids: CASSIASGIYNEQFF. CDR3 bases: TGTGCCAGTAGTATTGCTAGCGGGATATACAATGAGCAGTTCTTC.

V is TRBV6-1 and J is TRBJ2-5; a weak D match, TRBD1 (6 bases). The CDR3 runs 17 residues. V was trimmed by 2 bases and J by 5 bases, leaving 21 bases between them. CDR1 MNHNS and CDR2 SASEGT come from the germline V gene. DNA for the CDR3: TGTGCCAGCAGTGAATCCCATGGACAGTGGGTTTTGGAGACCCAGTACTTC. Amino acids: CASSESHGQWVLETQYF.

This clone was seen just once. V usage is TRBV6-6 and J usage is TRBJ2-2; 7 bases line up with TRBD2. Looked up from germline, CDR1 is MNHNY and CDR2 is SVGAGI (reference sequence). The CDR3 runs to 15 residues. Losses at the gene ends were 5 bases for V and 5 bases for J; bases not matched to a gene: 8. CDR3 amino acids: CASSTAGTKTGELFF. The CDR3 bases are TGTGCCAGCAGTACGGCCGGGACTAAAACCGGGGAGCTGTTTTTT.

V gene TRBV4-1 combines with J gene TRBJ2-7; TRBD2 agrees at 9 bases. This CDR3 has 15 amino acids. The V and J ends lost 4 bases and 4 bases, in that order; junction bases with no gene match: 8. The V gene's germline CDR1 is MGHRA and CDR2 YSYEKL. CDR3 protein: CASSRLAGGFYEQYF. As DNA, the CDR3 is TGCGCCAGCAGCCGTCTTGCGGGGGGGTTTTACGAGCAGTACTTC.

The genes are TRBV5-1 and TRBJ2-7; D might be TRBD2 (6 bases). The V end lost 0 bases, the J end lost 6 bases, and 10 bases lay between the germline ends. Germline CDR1 reads SGHRS; CDR2 reads YFSETQ. This CDR3 is built from 13 residues. The CDR3 DNA follows: TGCGCCAGCAGCTTGGGGCAGGGAGGCGAGCAGTACTTC. It encodes CASSLGQGGEQYF.

The rearrangement links TRBV19 to TRBJ1-3; no clear D gene. CDR1 is LNHDA and CDR2 is SQIVND in the germline V gene (reference sequence). The CDR3 spans 16 residues. With 2 bases removed from V and 4 bases from J, the gap between germline ends came to 15 bases. The CDR3: CASSISFGGVGNTIYF. The CDR3 DNA reads TGTGCCAGTAGTATAAGTTTCGGCGGTGTGGGAAACACCATATATTTT. Using reference TRBV19 and TRBJ1-3 for the parts outside the CDR3, the full variable domain is DGGITQSPKYLFRKEGQNVTLSCEQNLNHDAMYWYRQDPGQGLRLIYYSQIVNDFQKGDIAEGYSVSREKKESFPLTVTSAQKNPTAFYLCASSISFGGVGNTIYFGEGSWLTVV.

This chain uses TRBV5-1 with TRBJ1-1; D is unclear. The germline CDR1 and CDR2 sequences are SGHRS and YFSETQ. The CDR3 has 12 residues. Trimming shortened V by 4 bases and J by 1 base, and 5 bases separated the two germline ends. In nucleotides, the CDR3 is TGCGCCAGCAGCCAAGCGAACACTGAAGCTTTCTTT. This codes for CASSQANTEAFF.

V usage is TRBV18 and J usage is TRBJ1-2; D call uncertain. This CDR3 spans 15 amino acids. The V gene lost 3 bases and the J gene lost 4 bases, with 15 bases spanning the gap. Per the germline V gene, CDR1 is KGHSH and CDR2 is LQKENI. The CDR3 region has the DNA TGTGCCAGCTCACCCCCATCCCAACAGACCTATGGCTACACCTTC. Translated, it gives CASSPPSQQTYGYTF. Variable domain in full (rest from reference TRBV18 and TRBJ1-2): NAGVMQNPRHLVRRRGQEARLRCSPMKGHSHVYWYRQLPEEGLKFMVYLQKENIIDESGMPKERFSAEFPKEGPSILRIQQVVRGDSAAYFCASSPPSQQTYGYTFGSGTRLTVV.

The chain combines TRBV6-5 with TRBJ2-6, with D uncertain. The germline V and J ends were trimmed by 0 bases and 6 bases, with 3 bases remaining between them. The CDR3 is 13 residues long. Per the germline V gene, CDR1 is MNHEY and CDR2 is SVGAGI. The CDR3 DNA reads as TGTGCCAGCAGTTACTCGGCGGCCAACGTCCTGACTTTC. It is translated as CASSYSAANVLTF.

The chain couples TRBV30 to TRBJ2-7; tentative D call: TRBD1 (6 bases). Germline V gene data show CDR1 as GTSNPN and CDR2 as SVGIG (reference sequence). This CDR3 has 13 residues. Trimming removed 0 bases from V and 7 bases from J, with 13 bases in between. CDR3 residues: CAWSVGTPLEQYF. CDR3 nucleotide sequence: TGTGCCTGGAGTGTCGGGACACCTCTGGAGCAGTACTTC.

This chain uses TRBV20-1 with TRBJ2-7; no reliable D call. V shed 3 bases and J shed 3 bases, with 15 bases lying between them. CDR3 length: 14 residues. Looked up from germline, CDR1 is DFQATT and CDR2 is SNEGSKA (reference sequence). The DNA for the CDR3 is TGCAGTGCTAGTAATCTTGCGTGGAGCTACGAGCAGTACTTC. This gives the protein CSASNLAWSYEQYF.

The J gene is TRBJ1-4, the V gene TRBV6-5; TRBD1 is a possible D gene (5 bases). CDR1 MNHEY and CDR2 SVGAGI come from the germline V gene. With 5 bases removed from V and 0 bases from J, the gap between germline ends came to 10 bases. The CDR3 has 15 residues. For the CDR3, the DNA is TGTGCCAGCAGTCCGACAGTCACAACTAATGAAAAACTGTTTTTT. Protein product: CASSPTVTTNEKLFF.

The genes are TRBV7-6 and TRBJ2-7; D perhaps matches TRBD1 (6 bases). The CDR3 totals 14 residues. Germline loops: CDR1 SGHVS, CDR2 FNYEAQ. Trimming pared 5 bases from V and 1 base from J, leaving 12 bases between. In DNA form, the CDR3 reads TGTGCCAGCAGCCCGACGACAGGATCCTACGAGCAGTACTTC. The encoded protein is CASSPTTGSYEQYF.

About this clone: Sequence at one end of the junction differs from germline and may be a read error. The chain has TRBV15 and TRBJ1-2; no firm D call. The CDR3 is 13 residues long. The germline V gene encodes CDR1 LNHNV and CDR2 YYDKDF (reference sequence). The CDR3 DNA reads TGTGCCACCAGCAGAGATTTTCGTTTTCGCTTAGAATTC. Its protein is CATSRDFRFRLEF. Filled out from reference TRBV15 and TRBJ1-2, the complete variable domain reads DAMVIQNPRYQVTQFGKPVTLSCSQTLNHNVMYWYQQKSSQAPKLLFHYYDKDFNNEADTPDNFQSRRPNTSFCFLDIRSPGLGDTAMYLCATSRDFRFRLEFGSGTRLTVV.

The chain combines TRBV6-5 with TRBJ2-7; TRBD1 aligns across 7 bases. This CDR3 is built from 14 residues. The germline gives CDR1 MNHEY, CDR2 SVGAGI. The V segment lost 6 bases and the J segment 4 bases; nucleotides outside the gene matches: 9. CDR3 loop: CASSPHATGYEQYF. The CDR3 region has the DNA TGTGCCAGCAGCCCCCACGCGACAGGGTACGAGCAGTACTTC.

The chain recombines TRBV3-1 (or the pseudogene TRBV3-2) with TRBJ2-7; 8 bases agree with TRBD2. CDR1 and CDR2 from the germline V gene are LGHDT and YNNKEL (reference sequence). The junction had 2 bases not matched to a gene; V was cut back by 5 bases and J by 2 bases. The CDR3 contains 13 residues. The CDR3 region is CASSLAGTYEQYF. The CDR3 region has the DNA TGTGCCAGCAGCTTAGCGGGAACCTACGAGCAGTACTTC.

V gene TRBV27 combines with J gene TRBJ2-5; possible D gene TRBD2, 6 bases. There are 14 residues in the CDR3. Germline CDR1 reads MNHEY; CDR2 reads SMNVEV (reference sequence). V lost 5 bases and J lost 7, with 17 bases in between. The CDR3 bases are TGTGCCAGCAGTGATACTAGCCCATTCAGGACCCAGTACTTC. Protein product: CASSDTSPFRTQYF.

This clone was observed a few times. The chain couples TRBV19 to TRBJ2-4; a possible D gene is TRBD2 (5 bases). The CDR3 is 15 residues long. Germline values: CDR1 LNHDA, CDR2 SQIVND (reference sequence). V dropped 10 bases and J dropped 0 bases, with 16 bases sitting between them. CDR3 sequence (DNA): TGTGCCACCCAGCGAGATGGACTAGCCAAAAACATTCAGTACTTC. It yields the protein CATQRDGLAKNIQYF.